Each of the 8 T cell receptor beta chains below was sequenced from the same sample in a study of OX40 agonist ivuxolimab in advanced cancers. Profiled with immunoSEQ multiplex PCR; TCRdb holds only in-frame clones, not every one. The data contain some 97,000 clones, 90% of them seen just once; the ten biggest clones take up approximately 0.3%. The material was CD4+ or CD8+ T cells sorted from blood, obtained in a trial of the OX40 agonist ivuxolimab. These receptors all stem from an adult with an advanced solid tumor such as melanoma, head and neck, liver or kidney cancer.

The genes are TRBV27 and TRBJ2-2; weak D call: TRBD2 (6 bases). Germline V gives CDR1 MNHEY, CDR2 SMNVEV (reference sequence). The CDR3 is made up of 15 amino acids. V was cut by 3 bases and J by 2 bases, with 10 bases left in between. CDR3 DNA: TGTGCCAGCAGTTTTGCAGGGACTAACACCGGGGAGCTGTTTTTT. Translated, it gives CASSFAGTNTGELFF.

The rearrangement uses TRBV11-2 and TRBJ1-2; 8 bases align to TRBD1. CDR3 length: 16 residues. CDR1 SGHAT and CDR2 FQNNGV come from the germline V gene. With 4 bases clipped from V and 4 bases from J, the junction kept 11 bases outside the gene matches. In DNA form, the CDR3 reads TGTGCCAGCAGCTCCTATTCTACAGGGGGGATCTATGGCTACACCTTC. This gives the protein CASSSYSTGGIYGYTF. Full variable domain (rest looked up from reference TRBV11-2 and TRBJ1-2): EAGVAQSPRYKIIEKRQSVAFWCNPISGHATLYWYQQILGQGPKLLIQFQNNGVVDDSQLPKDRFSAERLKGVDSTLKIQPAKLEDSAVYLCASSSYSTGGIYGYTFGSGTRLTVV.

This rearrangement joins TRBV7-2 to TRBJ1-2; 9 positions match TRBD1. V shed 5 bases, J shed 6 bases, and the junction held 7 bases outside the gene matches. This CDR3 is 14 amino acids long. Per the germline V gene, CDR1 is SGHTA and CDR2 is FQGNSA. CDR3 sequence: CASSPKQGADGYTF. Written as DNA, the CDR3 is TGTGCCAGCAGCCCAAAACAGGGGGCGGATGGCTACACCTTC.

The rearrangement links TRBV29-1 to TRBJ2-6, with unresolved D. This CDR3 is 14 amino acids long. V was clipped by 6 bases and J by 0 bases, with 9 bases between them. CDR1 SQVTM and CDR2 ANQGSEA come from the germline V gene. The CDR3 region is CSVAVNSGANVLTF. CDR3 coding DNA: TGCAGCGTCGCTGTCAACTCTGGGGCCAACGTCCTGACTTTC.

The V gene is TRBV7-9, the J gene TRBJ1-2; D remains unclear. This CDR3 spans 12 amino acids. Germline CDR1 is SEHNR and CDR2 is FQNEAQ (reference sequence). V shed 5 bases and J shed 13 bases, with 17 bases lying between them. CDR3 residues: CASSILRGSGTF. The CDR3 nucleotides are TGTGCCAGCAGCATTTTGCGGGGATCTGGCACCTTC.

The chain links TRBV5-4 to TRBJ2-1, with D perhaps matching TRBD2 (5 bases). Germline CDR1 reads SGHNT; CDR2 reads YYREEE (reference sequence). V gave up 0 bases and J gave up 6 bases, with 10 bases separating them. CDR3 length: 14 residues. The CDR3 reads CASSLALGSNEQFF. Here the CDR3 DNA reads TGTGCCAGCAGCTTGGCCTTAGGGAGCAATGAGCAGTTCTTC. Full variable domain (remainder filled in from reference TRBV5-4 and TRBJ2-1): ETGVTQSPTHLIKTRGQQVTLRCSSQSGHNTVSWYQQALGQGPQFIFQYYREEENGRGNFPPRFSGLQFPNYSSELNVNALELDDSALYLCASSLALGSNEQFFGPGTRLTVL.

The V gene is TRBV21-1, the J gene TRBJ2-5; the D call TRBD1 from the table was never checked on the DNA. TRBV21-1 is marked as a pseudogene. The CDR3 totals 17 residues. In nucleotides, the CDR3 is TGTGCCAGCAGCACCCCCTCTGACAGGGGAAGCCAAGAGACCCAGTACTTC. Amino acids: CASSTPSDRGSQETQYF.

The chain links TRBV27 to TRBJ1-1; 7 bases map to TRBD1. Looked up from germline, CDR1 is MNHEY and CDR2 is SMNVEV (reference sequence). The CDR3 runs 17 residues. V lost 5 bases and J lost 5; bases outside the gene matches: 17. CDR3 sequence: CASSLHETTGTGTEAFF. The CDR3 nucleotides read TGTGCCAGCAGTCTACACGAAACGACAGGGACGGGTACTGAAGCTTTCTTT.